Listed below are T cell receptor beta chains from one sample, sequenced in a study of blood T cell repertoires in COVID-19. Clones were sequenced by immunoSEQ multiplex PCR, and TCRdb holds only the in-frame ones, with some missing. The repertoire includes 200,000 to 300,000 clones, 80% to 90% of them detected once, and 3.7% sits in the top ten. The sequencing sample was made of peripheral blood. These receptors all stem from a woman in her thirties or forties with acute or convalescent COVID-19. Both conserved end residues are trimmed from each CDR3. Each record gives: CDR3 protein, V gene, J gene, clone size. For some rows the clone size is stated as once, few or many, or as a class when expanded; others skip it.

CDR3 protein: ASSSGQGAVTQY
V gene: TRBV18
J gene: TRBJ2-5
clone size: -

CDR3 protein: ASSEGMEDEKLF
V gene: TRBV2
J gene: TRBJ1-4
clone size: -

CDR3 protein: ASSLEGWRQGAKTGELF
V gene: TRBV11-3
J gene: TRBJ2-2
clone size: -

CDR3 protein: AWSRTENEKLF
V gene: TRBV30
J gene: TRBJ1-4
clone size: -

CDR3 protein: ASSEGSSSTNEKLF
V gene: TRBV25-1
J gene: TRBJ1-4
clone size: -

CDR3 protein: ASRFRGAMFQAF
V gene: TRBV27
J gene: TRBJ1-1
clone size: -

CDR3 protein: ASISQSSLWTGGYGYT
V gene: TRBV11-2
J gene: TRBJ1-2
clone size: -

CDR3 protein: ASSQQHYGYT
V gene: TRBV7-9
J gene: TRBJ1-2
clone size: -

CDR3 protein: ASSLERNEQF
V gene: TRBV5-5
J gene: TRBJ2-1
clone size: few

CDR3 protein: ASSLAPGLSGNTIY
V gene: TRBV7-2
J gene: TRBJ1-3
clone size: -

CDR3 protein: ASSSEGASGYT
V gene: TRBV12-3/TRBV12-4
J gene: TRBJ1-2
clone size: -

CDR3 protein: ASSKRTQSNQPQH
V gene: TRBV6-6
J gene: TRBJ1-5
clone size: -

CDR3 protein: ASSPQQGHQPQH
V gene: TRBV19
J gene: TRBJ1-5
clone size: -

CDR3 protein: ASSISGNTEAF
V gene: TRBV19
J gene: TRBJ1-1
clone size: -

CDR3 protein: SVGGGGQPQH
V gene: TRBV29-1
J gene: TRBJ1-5
clone size: -

CDR3 protein: ASSRVPRAGRVNTEAF
V gene: TRBV4-1
J gene: TRBJ1-1
clone size: -

CDR3 protein: AGDRGNFATNEKLF
V gene: TRBV30
J gene: TRBJ1-4
clone size: -

CDR3 protein: ASSPQLAGTGELF
V gene: TRBV18
J gene: TRBJ2-2
clone size: once

CDR3 protein: ASSEGQGSEKLF
V gene: TRBV18
J gene: TRBJ1-4
clone size: -

CDR3 protein: ASSVGGSKEKLF
V gene: TRBV2
J gene: TRBJ1-4
clone size: -

CDR3 protein: ASTLGWGQNTEAF
V gene: TRBV2
J gene: TRBJ1-1
clone size: few

CDR3 protein: AWSVGDRDNTEAF
V gene: TRBV30
J gene: TRBJ1-1
clone size: -

CDR3 protein: ASSQDLAASTDTQY
V gene: TRBV4-1
J gene: TRBJ2-3
clone size: -

CDR3 protein: ASSGDRDQPQH
V gene: TRBV2
J gene: TRBJ1-5
clone size: -

CDR3 protein: ASTGQANTEAF
V gene: TRBV6-5
J gene: TRBJ1-1
clone size: -

CDR3 protein: ASSKGGGRANEQF
V gene: TRBV19
J gene: TRBJ2-1
clone size: once

CDR3 protein: ATSAGGSTSNQPQH
V gene: TRBV24-1
J gene: TRBJ1-5
clone size: -

CDR3 protein: ASSLGAGGRGSGNTIY
V gene: TRBV13
J gene: TRBJ1-3
clone size: once

CDR3 protein: ASSVSRGRGEKLF
V gene: TRBV25-1
J gene: TRBJ1-4
clone size: -

CDR3 protein: ASSQAGGPNEQF
V gene: TRBV4-1
J gene: TRBJ2-1
clone size: -

CDR3 protein: ASTSLHQDGYT
V gene: TRBV25-1
J gene: TRBJ1-2
clone size: once

CDR3 protein: ASSTKRTSGGSTDTQY
V gene: TRBV5-1
J gene: TRBJ2-3
clone size: -

CDR3 protein: ASSRFTGANVLT
V gene: TRBV5-1
J gene: TRBJ2-6
clone size: once

CDR3 protein: ASSTQGNYGYT
V gene: TRBV13
J gene: TRBJ1-2
clone size: -

CDR3 protein: AIRPRPGTGELF
V gene: TRBV10-3
J gene: TRBJ2-2
clone size: -

CDR3 protein: ASRSGGALF
V gene: TRBV6-4
J gene: TRBJ2-1
clone size: -